This T cell receptor beta chain was found in a study of beta chain features in type 1 diabetes. CD45RO/CCR7/CD25/CD127/CD95/CD27 sorting isolated CD4+ naive, central memory, regulatory and stem cell-like memory cells. Regarding the study as a whole: Patients with type 1 diabetes showed fewer VDJ junction insertions and more deletions. People with Type 1 diabetes carried modestly yet significantly shorter TCRB CDR3s in all four CD4+ subsets. Over-representation of high TCR-expressing cells was a possible consequence of cDNA sequencing.

Sequencing targeted expressed TCRB transcripts, as all isolated RNA had been reverse transcribed. Here immunoSEQ multiplex PCR was the method, and the copy in TCRdb shows in-frame clones only, minus some. In the table there are roughly 150,000 clones, 7.5% to 9.5% of which are singletons. This clone came up a few times. Its target is unknown. V lost 3 bases and J 5 bases, leaving 13 bases between the germline ends. The CDR3 has 14 amino acids. Germline CDR1 and CDR2: LNHDA and SQIVND (reference sequence). The genes are TRBV19 and TRBJ1-2, with a possible D match to TRBD1 (5 bases). The TCR sequence derives from a young woman with type 1 diabetes. The sample consisted of central memory CD4+ T cells from blood. The CDR3 is CASSMGGTSYGYTF. DNA of the CDR3: TGTGCCAGTAGTATGGGGGGAACTTCATATGGCTACACCTTC.